These 19 T cell receptor beta chains share one sample of origin, sequenced in a study of blood T cell repertoires in COVID-19. Sequencing was performed with immunoSEQ multiplex PCR; in TCRdb, only in-frame clones are kept and a portion is missing. This table has about 320,000 clones, around 90% appearing once. The specimen sequenced was PBMCs or T cells enriched from blood (not recorded which). The receptors here all came from a young man who had recovered from COVID-19.

A few counts support this clone. The J gene is TRBJ2-2, the V gene TRBV2, with a tentative D call TRBD1 (5 bases). Trimming shortened V by 7 bases and J by 4 bases, and 16 bases separated the two germline ends. Germline V gene lookup returns CDR1 SNHLY and CDR2 FYNNEI. The CDR3 spans 15 residues. The CDR3 sequence: CASIHQGPTTGELFF. CDR3 nucleotides: TGTGCCAGCATTCATCAGGGTCCGACCACCGGGGAGCTGTTTTTT.

The V and J genes are TRBV3-1 (or the pseudogene TRBV3-2) and TRBJ2-1, with no clear D. CDR1 and CDR2 from the germline V gene are LGHDT and YNNKEL (reference sequence). Trimming shortened V by 0 bases and J by 0 bases, and 6 bases separated the two germline ends. The CDR3 is 15 residues long. CDR3 region: CASSQDGNSYNEQFF. CDR3 DNA sequence: TGTGCCAGCAGCCAAGATGGCAACTCCTACAATGAGCAGTTCTTC.

The V and J genes are TRBV18 and TRBJ2-1; maybe TRBD1 (6 bases). V lost 3 bases and J 3 bases, leaving 9 bases between the germline ends. The CDR3 is 14 residues long. The germline CDR1 and CDR2 sequences are KGHSH and LQKENI. The CDR3 is CASSPGTNYNEQFF. The CDR3 region has the DNA TGTGCCAGCTCACCCGGGACAAACTACAATGAGCAGTTCTTC.

This clone was detected a few times. The chain is built from TRBV30 and TRBJ1-6; a weak D match, TRBD1 (5 bases). CDR1 is GTSNPN and CDR2 is SVGIG in the germline V gene (reference sequence). V was pared by 0 bases and J by 7 bases, with 10 bases between. The CDR3 is 14 residues long. DNA of the CDR3: TGTGCCTGGAGTGTTCAGGGTAGAAATTCACCCCTCCACTTT. Its protein is CAWSVQGRNSPLHF.

The J gene is TRBJ2-1, the V gene TRBV18, with 10 bases that match TRBD2. Germline CDR1 KGHSH, CDR2 LQKENI. J was trimmed by 5 bases and V by 1 base; bases with no gene match: 2. This CDR3 is 15 amino acids long. The CDR3 protein is CASSPQRGGHNEQFF. DNA for the CDR3: TGTGCCAGCTCACCACAGCGGGGGGGCCACAATGAGCAGTTCTTC.

The rearrangement links TRBV25-1 to TRBJ1-1, with a possible D match to TRBD1 (6 bases). CDR1 is MGHDK and CDR2 is SYGVNS in the germline V gene. Trimming removed 0 bases at V and 3 bases at J, with 11 bases between. The CDR3 is 15 amino acids. Written as DNA, the CDR3 is TGTGCCAGCAGTGAATACGCAGGGGCGGACACTGAAGCTTTCTTT. Residues: CASSEYAGADTEAFF. Full variable domain (outside the CDR3, taken from reference TRBV25-1 and TRBJ1-1): EADIYQTPRYLVIGTGKKITLECSQTMGHDKMYWYQQDPGMELHLIHYSYGVNSTEKGDLSSESTVSRIRTEHFPLTLESARPSHTSQYLCASSEYAGADTEAFFGQGTRLTVV.

CDR3 protein: CASNGQSSYNSPLHF. CDR3 nucleotide sequence: TGTGCCAGCAACGGACAGAGCTCCTATAATTCACCCCTCCACTTT. The chain couples TRBV2 to TRBJ1-6, with D maybe TRBD1 (6 bases). Trimming left V 7 bases short and J 0 bases short, with 10 bases between. Germline CDR1 SNHLY, CDR2 FYNNEI. This CDR3 has 15 residues. Looking up the rest from reference TRBV2 and TRBJ1-6 gives the full variable domain: EPEVTQTPSHQVTQMGQEVILRCVPISNHLYFYWYRQILGQKVEFLVSFYNNEISEKSEIFDDQFSVERPDGSNFTLKIRSTKLEDSAMYFCASNGQSSYNSPLHFGNGTRLTVT.

J is TRBJ2-3 and V is TRBV10-3, with D possibly TRBD1 on 6 matching bases. Trimming cost V 3 bases and J 0 bases, with 13 bases left between them. CDR3 size: 16 residues. The V gene's germline CDR1 is ENHRY and CDR2 SYGVKD. This chain's CDR3 is CAISEPDRTSTDTQYF. For the CDR3, the DNA is TGTGCCATCAGTGAACCCGACAGGACTAGCACAGATACGCAGTATTTT.

This clone was counted only a few times. Relative to the germline gene, one junction end is altered; a read error may explain this. The chain joins TRBV5-1 to TRBJ1-2; 7 positions match TRBD1. Germline V gene data show CDR1 as SGHRS and CDR2 as YFSETQ. CDR3 length: 14 amino acids. CDR3 sequence (DNA): TGCGCCAGCAGCTTGGCCGGGACAGACTACGGCTACACCTTC. Its protein product is CASSLAGTDYGYTF.

The chain uses TRBV29-1 and TRBJ1-2; D is uncertain. Germline V gives CDR1 SQVTM, CDR2 ANQGSEA. Trimming stripped 0 bases from V and 8 bases from J, with 13 bases between. CDR3 length equals 13 residues. This CDR3 reads CSVEDLSGNGYTF. The CDR3 DNA sequence: TGCAGCGTTGAAGACTTGTCGGGGAACGGCTACACCTTC.

CDR3 sequence: CASSYTAGRGTEAFF. Here the CDR3 DNA reads TGTGCCAGCAGTTACACGGCAGGGCGGGGGACTGAAGCTTTCTTT. The chain uses TRBV6-6 and TRBJ1-1; possibly TRBD1 for D (5 bases). Germline values: CDR1 MNHNY, CDR2 SVGAGI (reference sequence). V lost 2 bases and J lost 5, with 15 bases in between. The CDR3 is 15 amino acids.

The chain joins TRBV19 to TRBJ2-5; the D gene is possibly TRBD2 (6 bases). V lost 3 bases and J 2 bases, leaving 7 bases between the germline ends. Germline V CDR1 and CDR2: LNHDA, SQIVND (reference sequence). This CDR3 comprises 13 residues. The DNA for the CDR3 is TGTGCCAGTAGTATGGAGGGTCAAGAGACCCAGTACTTC. Translation: CASSMEGQETQYF.

This clone was seen a single time. The DNA of the CDR3 is TGTGCCAGCAGCCACCCTCAGGGGAAACGGGAGACCCAGTACTTC. Protein product: CASSHPQGKRETQYF. The chain carries TRBV3-1 (or the pseudogene TRBV3-2) and TRBJ2-5, with a weak D call TRBD1 (6 bases). V gave up 3 bases and J gave up 5 bases, with 16 bases separating them. The CDR3 loop spans 15 amino acids. Germline CDR1 LGHDT, CDR2 YNNKEL (reference sequence).

The gene calls are TRBV15 and TRBJ2-2; the D gene is possibly TRBD1 (5 bases). There are 16 residues in the CDR3. V gave up 0 bases and J gave up 6 bases, with 14 bases separating them. Germline V CDR1 and CDR2: LNHNV, YYDKDF (reference sequence). Written as DNA, the CDR3 is TGTGCCACCAGCAGAGATATGGCAGGGAAGGCCGGGGAGCTGTTTTTT. This sequence encodes CATSRDMAGKAGELFF.

J is TRBJ2-6 and V is TRBV6-5; D possibly corresponds to TRBD2 (6 bases). The CDR3 is 15 amino acids. Germline lookup yields CDR1 MNHEY and CDR2 SVGAGI. Deletions cut 6 bases from V and 11 bases from J, with 20 bases between. The chain's CDR3 is CASSPSSRRRDVLTF. The CDR3 DNA is TGTGCCAGCAGCCCCTCCAGCCGACGGAGGGACGTCCTGACTTTC.

The chain employs TRBV5-1 and TRBJ2-5; 7 positions agree with TRBD1. The CDR3 has 13 amino acids. With V trimmed by 4 bases and J by 5 bases, 5 bases remained unmatched. The germline CDR1 and CDR2 sequences are SGHRS and YFSETQ. The CDR3 region has the DNA TGCGCCAGCAGCACACAGGGGATGGAGACCCAGTACTTC. Translated, it gives CASSTQGMETQYF.

V gene TRBV29-1 combines with J gene TRBJ1-1, with D uncertain. The CDR3 covers 11 residues. Germline V gene data show CDR1 as SQVTM and CDR2 as ANQGSEA. CDR3: CRAQVGAEAFF. The DNA of the CDR3 is TGCAGGGCCCAGGTCGGGGCTGAAGCTTTCTTT.

The genes are TRBV5-1 and TRBJ2-3, with TRBD2 matching 8 bases. Germline V gives CDR1 SGHRS, CDR2 YFSETQ. V was clipped by 5 bases and J by 5 bases; unmatched bases: 7. The CDR3 contains 14 residues. CDR3 sequence: CASSSGGGRDTQYF. In DNA form, the CDR3 reads TGCGCCAGCAGTTCCGGGGGGGGCCGAGATACGCAGTATTTT. The complete variable domain, with remaining parts taken from reference TRBV5-1 and TRBJ2-3, reads KAGVTQTPRYLIKTRGQQVTLSCSPISGHRSVSWYQQTPGQGLQFLFEYFSETQRNKGNFPGRFSGRQFSNSRSEMNVSTLELGDSALYLCASSSGGGRDTQYFGPGTRLTVL.

The chain employs TRBV9 and TRBJ1-3, with 9 bases aligning to TRBD1. The CDR3 runs to 17 residues. V lost 2 bases to trimming and J lost 1 base; unmatched junction nucleotides: 7. Looked up from germline, CDR1 is SGDLS and CDR2 is YYNGEE. The CDR3 spells CASSVTGTGPSGNTIYF. In DNA form, the CDR3 reads TGTGCCAGCAGCGTCACCGGGACAGGGCCTTCTGGAAACACCATATATTTT.